The 19 T cell receptor beta chains given below trace back to one sample, sequenced in a study of control samples from healthy donors and cancer patients. The assay was immunoSEQ multiplex PCR, and TCRdb's table has in-frame clones only and misses some. The sample holds under 85,000 clones, 84% seen once. The sequencing input was PBMCs. Receptors originate from a man between 60 and 70 years old with head and neck cancer.

V gene TRBV2 combines with J gene TRBJ1-1, with 8 bases aligning to TRBD1. Germline V gene data show CDR1 as SNHLY and CDR2 as FYNNEI. V shed 6 bases, J shed 4 bases, and the junction held 10 bases outside the gene matches. The CDR3 is 15 residues long. The CDR3 DNA sequence: TGTGCCAGCAGCCCTGATGGACAGGGTGGCACTGAAGCTTTCTTT. Protein sequence: CASSPDGQGGTEAFF.

The J gene is TRBJ1-5, the V gene TRBV29-1; 11 bases agree with TRBD1. Germline CDR1 SQVTM, CDR2 ANQGSEA. V shed 6 bases, J shed 0 bases, and the junction held 7 bases outside the gene matches. The CDR3 contains 16 residues. This chain's CDR3 is CSVLDRGPDSNQPQHF. In DNA form, the CDR3 reads TGCAGCGTCTTGGACAGGGGGCCAGATAGCAATCAGCCCCAGCATTTT. Based on the CDR3 plus reference TRBV29-1 and TRBJ1-5, the full variable domain is SAVISQKPSRDICQRGTSLTIQCQVDSQVTMMFWYRQQPGQSLTLIATANQGSEATYESGFVIDKFPISRPNLTFSTLTVSNMSPEDSSIYLCSVLDRGPDSNQPQHFGDGTRLSIL.

The chain has TRBV5-8 and TRBJ2-1; the match to TRBD2 covers 8 bases. This CDR3 region has 15 residues. In germline, CDR1 is SGHTS, CDR2 YDEGEE. The junction had 8 bases not matched to a gene; V was cut back by 4 bases and J by 5 bases. In DNA, the CDR3 is TGTGCCAGCAGCCTCCGACTAGCGCTTAACAATGAGCAGTTCTTC. Translated: CASSLRLALNNEQFF.

This chain connects TRBV6-5 to TRBJ2-1; D is ambiguous. V was pared by 8 bases and J by 2 bases, with 7 bases between. CDR3 length: 12 residues. Germline-derived CDR1 and CDR2 are MNHEY and SVGAGI. For the CDR3, the DNA is TGTGCCAGCCAAGGGACCTACAATGAGCAGTTCTTC. Translated, it gives CASQGTYNEQFF.

This clone was recorded a few times. This chain links TRBV5-1 with TRBJ1-1, with 7 bases identical to TRBD1. CDR3 length: 12 residues. The V gene's germline CDR1 is SGHRS and CDR2 YFSETQ. The junction had 2 bases not matched to a gene; V was cut back by 3 bases and J by 6 bases. In DNA, the CDR3 is TGCGCCAGCAGCTCGCAGGGGGCTGAAGCTTTCTTT. Translated: CASSSQGAEAFF. Together with reference TRBV5-1 and TRBJ1-1, the CDR3 gives the full variable domain: KAGVTQTPRYLIKTRGQQVTLSCSPISGHRSVSWYQQTPGQGLQFLFEYFSETQRNKGNFPGRFSGRQFSNSRSEMNVSTLELGDSALYLCASSSQGAEAFFGQGTRLTVV.

The V and J genes are TRBV5-1 and TRBJ2-7; D is perhaps TRBD1 (5 bases). This CDR3 has 15 amino acids. The V gene lost 0 bases and the J gene lost 1 base, with 11 bases spanning the gap. Per germline, CDR1 SGHRS and CDR2 YFSETQ. CDR3 amino acids: CASSLGQPSSYEQYF. In nucleotides, the CDR3 is TGCGCCAGCAGCTTGGGACAGCCGTCATCCTACGAGCAGTACTTC.

The table lists this clone with a few counts. The identical CDR3 is also encoded by other nucleotide sequences in the sample. The chain is built from TRBV19 and TRBJ2-7; 11 positions match TRBD1. V trimming: 5 bases; J trimming: 4 bases; junction bases outside the gene matches: 4. In germline, CDR1 is LNHDA, CDR2 SQIVND (reference sequence). The CDR3 consists of 14 residues. DNA of the CDR3: TGTGCCAGTAGTTCCCGGGACAGGGGGTACGAGCAGTACTTC. Translation: CASSSRDRGYEQYF.

The J gene is TRBJ2-5, the V gene TRBV10-2, with a tentative D call TRBD1 (5 bases). V was shortened by 6 bases and J by 5 bases, with 22 bases between the two germline ends. Germline V lookup: CDR1 WSHSY, CDR2 SAAADI. The CDR3 consists of 16 residues. In DNA form, the CDR3 reads TGCGCCAGCAGCCCCCAGACCAGGGCGCAAGGGGAGACCCAGTACTTC. Translating gives CASSPQTRAQGETQYF.

This chain uses TRBV19 with TRBJ2-3, with 10 bases identical to TRBD1. CDR1 is LNHDA, CDR2 SQIVND, per germline (reference sequence). J gave up 2 bases and V 10 bases, and 6 bases lay outside the gene matches. The CDR3 totals 14 residues. As DNA, the CDR3 is TGTGCCACCACAGGGACAGGGGTCACAGATACGCAGTATTTT. This sequence encodes CATTGTGVTDTQYF. Full variable domain (remainder filled in from reference TRBV19 and TRBJ2-3): DGGITQSPKYLFRKEGQNVTLSCEQNLNHDAMYWYRQDPGQGLRLIYYSQIVNDFQKGDIAEGYSVSREKKESFPLTVTSAQKNPTAFYLCATTGTGVTDTQYFGPGTRLTVL.

This chain joins TRBV5-1 and TRBJ1-4, with TRBD1 identical over 7 bases. Germline CDR1 reads SGHRS; CDR2 reads YFSETQ. V lost 7 bases and J lost 3; bases outside the gene matches: 3. This CDR3 is built from 13 residues. The CDR3 spells CASRQGANEKLFF. The CDR3 DNA reads TGCGCCAGCCGACAGGGCGCTAATGAAAAACTGTTTTTT.

For the CDR3, the DNA is TGCAGCGTTCAAGGGGCGCGTTACGGGGAGCTGTTTTTT. Protein sequence: CSVQGARYGELFF. V and J are TRBV29-1 and TRBJ2-2; D is perhaps TRBD1 (5 bases). CDR3 length: 13 amino acids. V lost 5 bases to trimming and J lost 7 bases, with 14 bases between them. Germline V gives CDR1 SQVTM, CDR2 ANQGSEA.

This clone was detected only once. CDR3 loop: CASSVGTAQPQHF. CDR3 nucleotides: TGTGCCAGCAGCGTCGGGACAGCTCAGCCCCAGCATTTT. V is TRBV2 and J is TRBJ1-5, with 7 bases matching TRBD1. The junction had 5 bases not matched to a gene; V was cut back by 6 bases and J by 6 bases. This CDR3 spans 13 amino acids. The V gene's germline CDR1 is SNHLY and CDR2 FYNNEI.

The chain couples TRBV6-5 to TRBJ2-7; TRBD1 matches 9 bases. V lost 0 bases to trimming and J lost 5 bases; unmatched junction nucleotides: 2. The CDR3 is 14 amino acids. Germline lookup yields CDR1 MNHEY and CDR2 SVGAGI. The CDR3 DNA reads TGTGCCAGCAGTTACTCGGACAGGGGCCACGAGCAGTACTTC. Translating gives CASSYSDRGHEQYF.

This chain connects TRBV5-1 to TRBJ1-1, with 9 bases matching TRBD1. This CDR3 comprises 13 residues. Trimming cost V 5 bases and J 7 bases; bases outside gene matches: 6. CDR1 is SGHRS, CDR2 YFSETQ, per germline. CDR3 nucleotides: TGCGCCAGCAGTACAGGGGGCGTCGGTGAAGCTTTCTTT. This gives the protein CASSTGGVGEAFF.

V usage is TRBV5-4 and J usage is TRBJ2-5; TRBD2 agrees at 12 bases. Trimming at V came to 4 bases and at J to 2 bases, leaving 12 bases not matched to a gene. CDR3 length: 18 residues. Per germline, CDR1 SGHNT and CDR2 YYREEE (reference sequence). For the CDR3, the DNA is TGTGCCAGCAGCCCTGGGGCTAGCGGGAGGGCCGAACAAGAGACCCAGTACTTC. It codes for CASSPGASGRAEQETQYF.

This clone was found once. The chain combines TRBV5-1 with TRBJ1-4; D gene unclear. CDR3 size: 15 residues. V was cut by 1 base and J by 2 bases, with 9 bases left in between. CDR1 and CDR2 (germline): SGHRS, YFSETQ. CDR3 region: CASSLRGMTNEKLFF. The DNA of the CDR3 is TGCGCCAGCAGCTTGCGGGGAATGACTAATGAAAAACTGTTTTTT.

The CDR3 DNA reads TGTGCCAGCAGTTATCAAAGAAGCGGGATAGGTACCTACAATGAGCAGTTCTTC. Translated: CASSYQRSGIGTYNEQFF. This chain connects TRBV5-5 to TRBJ2-1; 7 positions match TRBD2. The CDR3 totals 18 residues. Germline CDR1 reads SGHKS; CDR2 reads YYEKEE (reference sequence). Trimming at V came to 5 bases and at J to 2 bases, leaving 16 bases not matched to a gene. Drawing the rest from reference TRBV5-5 and TRBJ2-1, the complete variable domain is DAGVTQSPTHLIKTRGQQVTLRCSPISGHKSVSWYQQVLGQGPQFIFQYYEKEERGRGNFPDRFSARQFPNYSSELNVNALLLGDSALYLCASSYQRSGIGTYNEQFFGPGTRLTVL.

This clone has just a few counts. The chain uses TRBV27 and TRBJ2-7; D is undetermined. V lost 6 bases and J 2 bases, leaving 11 bases between the germline ends. CDR1 is MNHEY and CDR2 is SMNVEV in the germline V gene (reference sequence). CDR3 length: 13 amino acids. CDR3 residues: CASRKIETYEQYF. The CDR3 region has the DNA TGTGCCAGCAGGAAGATCGAAACCTACGAGCAGTACTTC.

The sample holds a few counts of this clone. The rearrangement uses TRBV11-2 and TRBJ2-2, with TRBD2 identical over 7 bases. Looked up from germline, CDR1 is SGHAT and CDR2 is FQNNGV. This CDR3 has 16 amino acids. Unmatched junction bases numbered 10, after V lost 3 bases and J lost 6 bases. The CDR3 sequence: CASSFGGSREAGELFF. The DNA for the CDR3 is TGTGCCAGCAGCTTCGGCGGGAGTAGGGAAGCCGGGGAGCTGTTTTTT. The whole variable domain, filled in from reference TRBV11-2 and TRBJ2-2, reads EAGVAQSPRYKIIEKRQSVAFWCNPISGHATLYWYQQILGQGPKLLIQFQNNGVVDDSQLPKDRFSAERLKGVDSTLKIQPAKLEDSAVYLCASSFGGSREAGELFFGEGSRLTVL.